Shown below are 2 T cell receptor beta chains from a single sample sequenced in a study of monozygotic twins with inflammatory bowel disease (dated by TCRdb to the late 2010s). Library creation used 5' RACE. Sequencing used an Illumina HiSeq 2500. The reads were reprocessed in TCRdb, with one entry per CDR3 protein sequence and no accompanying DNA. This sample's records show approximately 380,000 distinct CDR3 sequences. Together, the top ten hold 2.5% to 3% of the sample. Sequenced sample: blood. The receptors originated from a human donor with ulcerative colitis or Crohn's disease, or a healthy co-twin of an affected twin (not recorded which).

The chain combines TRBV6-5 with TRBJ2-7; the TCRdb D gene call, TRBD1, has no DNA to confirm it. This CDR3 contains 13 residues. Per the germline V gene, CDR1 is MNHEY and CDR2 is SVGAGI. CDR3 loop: CASRVQGSYEQYF.

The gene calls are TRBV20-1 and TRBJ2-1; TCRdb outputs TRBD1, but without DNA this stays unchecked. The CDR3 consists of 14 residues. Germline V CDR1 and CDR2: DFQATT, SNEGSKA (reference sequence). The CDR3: CSARSPGRNNEQFF.